This is a list of T cell receptor beta chains from one sample in a study of T-cell memory formation after mild COVID-19. TCRdb processed the 5' RACE reads anew with MiXCR; each CDR3 protein has one entry. This repertoire shows about 240,000 distinct CDR3 sequences, over 8.5% found once; its top ten account for around a fifth. Sequencing input: PBMCs or a T cell subset sorted from them (not recorded which). The receptors come from a man between 18 and 29 years old who had mild COVID-19 (a few samples of this study predate the infection). Cell type and time point are not known. Both conserved end residues are part of each CDR3. A D gene is named only where the DNA matches it firmly. The size field is filled for only some rows; it gives once, few, many or a size class.

>few|NA|TRBJ2-5|TRBV5-1
TGCGCCAGCAGCCCGGCTCGGGAGACCCAGTACTTC
CASSPARETQYF
>few|NA|TRBJ1-5|TRBV12-3/TRBV12-4
TGTGCCAGCAGTCCCCGGACCGGGGTGAGCAATCAGCCCCAGCATTTT
CASSPRTGVSNQPQHF
>few|NA|TRBJ2-1|TRBV4-1
TGCGCCAGCAGCCCCCGGTCGTCCTCCTCGGAGTATCTGAATGAGCAGTTCTTC
CASSPRSSSSEYLNEQFF
>NA|NA|TRBJ1-5|TRBV7-8
TGTGCCAGCAGCCCCGGGACGTCGAGAAGGCCCCAGCATTTT
CASSPGTSRRPQHF
>few|TRBD1|TRBJ1-6|TRBV18
TGTGCCAGCTCCCCGGGACAGCTAGATTCACCCCTCCACTTT
CASSPGQLDSPLHF
>NA|NA|TRBJ1-2|TRBV29-1
TGCAGCGTTGTCTTCTCAAATGGCTACACCTTC
CSVVFSNGYTF
>NA|NA|TRBJ2-3|TRBV4-1
TGCGCCAGCAGCCCGAGAATCGCGCAGTATTTT
CASSPRIAQYF
>NA|NA|TRBJ2-5|TRBV5-6
TGTGCCAGCAGCCGGAGGGACAGCCAAGAGACCCAGTACTTC
CASSRRDSQETQYF
>few|NA|TRBJ1-5|TRBV7-2
TGTGCCAGCAGCTTCCGACAGGGCAATCAGCCCCAGCATTTT
CASSFRQGNQPQHF
>NA|NA|TRBJ1-1|TRBV5-1
TGCGCCAGCAGCCTGGCCCCAGTAAACACTGAAGCTTTCTTT
CASSLAPVNTEAFF
>NA|NA|TRBJ1-2|TRBV5-1
TGCGCCAGCAGCATAACTCAGGGACGGGCTGGCTACACCTTC
CASSITQGRAGYTF
>many|NA|TRBJ1-2|TRBV12-3/TRBV12-4
TGTGCCAGCAGACCCTCGGGGACGTTTTTGGGCTACACCTTC
CASRPSGTFLGYTF
>NA|NA|TRBJ2-7|TRBV25-1
TGTGCCAGCAGTGACCCCGACACCTACGAGCAGTACTTC
CASSDPDTYEQYF
>few|TRBD1|TRBJ2-3|TRBV7-9
TGTGCCAGCAGCCAGGGGGCGGCAGATACGCAGTATTTT
CASSQGAADTQYF
>NA|NA|TRBJ1-1|TRBV5-1
TGCGCCAGCAGCTTGGGGGCTGGGCTGAACACTGAAGCTTTCTTT
CASSLGAGLNTEAFF
>many|NA|TRBJ2-5|TRBV5-1
TGCGCCAGCAGCTTGCAGGGGCACCTCCGGGAGACCCAGTACTTC
CASSLQGHLRETQYF
>many|TRBD2|TRBJ2-1|TRBV6-2/TRBV6-3
TGTGCCAGCAAAGCGGGGGGGCCCATTTATGAGCAGTTCTTC
CASKAGGPIYEQFF
>few|TRBD2|TRBJ2-3|TRBV19
TGTGCCAGTAGTTTGGCCCCTACTAGCGGGGGCAGCACAGATACGCAGTATTTT
CASSLAPTSGGSTDTQYF
>NA|NA|TRBJ2-1|TRBV6-5
TGTGCCAGCAGCCGGACAATCTACAATGAGCAGTTCTTC
CASSRTIYNEQFF
>NA|NA|TRBJ1-6|TRBV27
TGTGCCAGCCGTGTGGGGGGGCTATCCTATAATTCACCCCTCCACTTT
CASRVGGLSYNSPLHF
>many|NA|TRBJ2-3|TRBV5-1
TGCGCCAGCAGCGTCGTAGATCACACAGATACGCAGTATTTT
CASSVVDHTDTQYF
>NA|NA|TRBJ1-5|TRBV15
TGTGCCACCAGCAGAGGGTATATCTTCGAGGGTCAGCCCCAGCATTTT
CATSRGYIFEGQPQHF
>few|NA|TRBJ2-5|TRBV6-5
TGTGCCAGCAGGGTGTGGGTGGCAGGGACCCAGTACTTC
CASRVWVAGTQYF
>NA|NA|TRBJ1-2|TRBV7-2
TGTGCCAGCAGCTTACTCTCGGGGGGCCTCTATGGCTACACCTTC
CASSLLSGGLYGYTF
>few|NA|TRBJ2-5|TRBV7-6
TGTGCCAGCAGCTTAGCCGTCGTGGAGACCCAGTACTTC
CASSLAVVETQYF
>many|NA|TRBJ2-3|TRBV7-2
TGTGCCAGCAGCTTCCTAAGAGATACGCAGTATTTT
CASSFLRDTQYF
>few|TRBD2|TRBJ2-5|TRBV7-2
TGTGCCAGCAGCTTATACGGGGGGGCCCGTGAGACCCAGTACTTC
CASSLYGGARETQYF
>NA|NA|TRBJ1-2|TRBV11-2
TGTGCCAGCAGCCTTGACAGGCAAAATGGCTACACCTTC
CASSLDRQNGYTF
>few|NA|TRBJ2-3|TRBV12-3/TRBV12-4
TGTGCCAGCAGTTGGGGGATAGATACGCAGTATTTT
CASSWGIDTQYF
>few|NA|TRBJ2-7|TRBV7-2
TGTGCCAGCAGAGCGGGGACAGGCATTTCCTACGAGCAGTACTTC
CASRAGTGISYEQYF
>few|NA|TRBJ2-1|TRBV6-6
TGTGCCAGCAGTTACTCGCTGGGGGACCGGACGGACAATGAGCAGTTCTTC
CASSYSLGDRTDNEQFF
>NA|NA|TRBJ1-1|TRBV18
TGTGCCAGCTCACCACTCCGGGGCCCAATGAACACTGAAGCTTTCTTT
CASSPLRGPMNTEAFF
>few|NA|TRBJ1-1|TRBV19
TGTGCCAGTAGTATACTATCGGGGACCAACACTGAAGCTTTCTTT
CASSILSGTNTEAFF
>few|NA|TRBJ2-3|TRBV24-1
TGTGCCACCCGGAGTGGGGCTCCCACAGATACGCAGTATTTT
CATRSGAPTDTQYF
>many|NA|TRBJ2-5|TRBV7-9
TGTGCCAGCAGTCAGCTAGCGCGTGGTGATGACCAAGAGACCCAGTACTTC
CASSQLARGDDQETQYF
>NA|TRBD2|TRBJ2-2|TRBV5-4
TGTGCCAGCAGAGCCGGGAGGGGTCGCGGCGGGGAGCTGTTTTTT
CASRAGRGRGGELFF
>few|NA|TRBJ2-3|TRBV12-3/TRBV12-4
TGTGCCAGCAGTTTACAGGGAACCGGTACGCAGTATTTT
CASSLQGTGTQYF
>few|NA|TRBJ1-3|TRBV7-2
TGTGCCAGCAGCCCAGCGGTGGGGGCAAACACCATATATTTT
CASSPAVGANTIYF
>many|TRBD2|TRBJ2-5|TRBV7-2
TGTGCCAGCAGCTTAGGGACTAGCGGTAAAGAGACCCAGTACTTC
CASSLGTSGKETQYF
>many|NA|TRBJ1-6|TRBV5-1
TGCGCCAGCAGCTTTGGGGATCCAAATTCACCCCTCCACTTT
CASSFGDPNSPLHF
>many|NA|TRBJ2-5|TRBV7-8
TGTGCCAGCAGCCCCCCGATACAAGAGACCCAGTACTTC
CASSPPIQETQYF
>NA|NA|TRBJ1-4|TRBV7-8
TGTGCCAGCAGCGCAGCTGAAAAACTGTTTTTT
CASSAAEKLFF
>few|TRBD1|TRBJ2-7|TRBV6-5
TGTGCCAGCAGTTTGACCGGCGGGACAGGGGGCTACGAGCAGTACTTC
CASSLTGGTGGYEQYF
>few|NA|TRBJ1-4|TRBV5-1
TGCGCCAGCAGCTTGTACGTCCCAGAGGATGAAAAACTGTTTTTT
CASSLYVPEDEKLFF
>many|NA|TRBJ1-1|TRBV5-1
TGCGCCAGCAGCTTGGTGGCGGGAATGAACACTGAAGCTTTCTTT
CASSLVAGMNTEAFF